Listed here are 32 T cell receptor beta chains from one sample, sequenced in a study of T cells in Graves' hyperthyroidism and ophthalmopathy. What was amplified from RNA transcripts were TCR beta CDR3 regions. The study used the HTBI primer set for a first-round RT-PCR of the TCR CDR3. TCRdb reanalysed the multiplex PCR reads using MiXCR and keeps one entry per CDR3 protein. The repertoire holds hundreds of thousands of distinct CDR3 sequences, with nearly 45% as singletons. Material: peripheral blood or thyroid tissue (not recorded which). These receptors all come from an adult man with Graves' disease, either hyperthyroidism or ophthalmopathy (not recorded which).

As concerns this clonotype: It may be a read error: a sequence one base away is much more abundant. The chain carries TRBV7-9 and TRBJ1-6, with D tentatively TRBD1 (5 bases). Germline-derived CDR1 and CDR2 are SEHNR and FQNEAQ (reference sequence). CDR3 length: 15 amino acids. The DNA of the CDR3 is TGTGCCAGCAACTTAGTTGCAGGGAAGAATTCACCCCTCCACTTT. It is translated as CASNLVAGKNSPLHF.

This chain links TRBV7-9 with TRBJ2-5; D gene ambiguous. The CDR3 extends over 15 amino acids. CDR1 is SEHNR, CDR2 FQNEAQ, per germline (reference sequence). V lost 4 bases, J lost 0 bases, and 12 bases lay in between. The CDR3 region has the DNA TGTGCCAGCAGCTCCCGGGTGGGCGACCAAGAGACCCAGTACTTC. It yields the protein CASSSRVGDQETQYF. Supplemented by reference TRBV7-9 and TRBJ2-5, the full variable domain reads DTGVSQNPRHKITKRGQNVTFRCDPISEHNRLYWYRQTLGQGPEFLTYFQNEAQLEKSRLLSDRFSAERPKGSFSTLEIQRTEQGDSAMYLCASSSRVGDQETQYFGPGTRLLVL.

The CDR3 region is CASSFSGTSGSETQYF. The CDR3 region has the DNA TGTGCCAGCAGCTTCTCCGGGACTAGCGGGAGTGAGACCCAGTACTTC. This sequence joins TRBV7-8 and TRBJ2-5; 14 bases match TRBD2. Germline lookup yields CDR1 SGHVS and CDR2 FQNEAQ. The CDR3 runs 16 residues. V shed 3 bases and J 5 bases; nucleotides not matched to a gene: 5.

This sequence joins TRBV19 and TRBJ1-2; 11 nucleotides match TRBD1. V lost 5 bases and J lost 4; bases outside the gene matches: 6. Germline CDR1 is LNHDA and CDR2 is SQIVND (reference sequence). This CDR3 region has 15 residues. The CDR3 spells CASSVRDRGIYGYTF. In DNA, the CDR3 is TGTGCCAGTAGTGTCCGGGACAGGGGGATCTATGGCTACACCTTC.

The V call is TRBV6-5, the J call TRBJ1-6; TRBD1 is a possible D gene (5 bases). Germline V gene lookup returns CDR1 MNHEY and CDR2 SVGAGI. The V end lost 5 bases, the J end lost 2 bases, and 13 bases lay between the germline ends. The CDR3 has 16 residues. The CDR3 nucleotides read TGTGCCAGCAGTGGGGGGGGGTGGACCTATAATTCACCCCTCCACTTT. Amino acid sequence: CASSGGGWTYNSPLHF.

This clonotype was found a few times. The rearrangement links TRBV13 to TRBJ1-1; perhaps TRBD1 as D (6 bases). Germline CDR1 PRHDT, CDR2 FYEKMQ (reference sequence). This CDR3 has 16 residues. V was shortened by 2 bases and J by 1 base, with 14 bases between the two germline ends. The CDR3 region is CASSLFGDRQNTEAFF. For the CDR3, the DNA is TGTGCCAGCAGCTTATTCGGAGACAGGCAGAACACTGAAGCTTTCTTT. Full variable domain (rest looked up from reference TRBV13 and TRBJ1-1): AAGVIQSPRHLIKEKRETATLKCYPIPRHDTVYWYQQGPGQDPQFLISFYEKMQSDKGSIPDRFSAQQFSDYHSELNMSSLELGDSALYFCASSLFGDRQNTEAFFGQGTRLTVV.

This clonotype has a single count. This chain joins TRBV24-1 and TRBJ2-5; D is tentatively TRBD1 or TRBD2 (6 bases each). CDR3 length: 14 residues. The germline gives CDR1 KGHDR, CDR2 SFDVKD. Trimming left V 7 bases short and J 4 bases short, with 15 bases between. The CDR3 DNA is TGTGCCACCAGGGAGAGCAGGGGAGGAGAGACCCAGTACTTC. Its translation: CATRESRGGETQYF.

CDR3 sequence reads: CASSLARVSIFSGANVLTF. The DNA of the CDR3 is TGCGCCAGCAGCTTGGCCCGGGTGTCCATTTTCTCTGGGGCCAACGTCCTGACTTTC. The chain joins TRBV5-1 to TRBJ2-6, with D unclear. Looked up from germline, CDR1 is SGHRS and CDR2 is YFSETQ. Trimming removed 0 bases from V and 0 bases from J, with 16 bases in between. The CDR3 is made up of 19 amino acids.

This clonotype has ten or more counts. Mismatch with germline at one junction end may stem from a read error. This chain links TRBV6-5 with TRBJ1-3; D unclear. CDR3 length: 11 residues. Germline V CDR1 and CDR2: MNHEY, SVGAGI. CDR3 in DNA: TGTGCCAGTTCTTTCGGCACGGTCTGCAATTTT. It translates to CASSFGTVCNF.

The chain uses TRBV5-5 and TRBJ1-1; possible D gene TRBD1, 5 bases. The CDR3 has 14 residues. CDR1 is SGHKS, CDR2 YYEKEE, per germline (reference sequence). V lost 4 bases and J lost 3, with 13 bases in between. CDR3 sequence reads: CASSLRVEDTEAFF. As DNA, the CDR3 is TGTGCCAGCAGCCTCAGGGTGGAAGACACTGAAGCTTTCTTT.

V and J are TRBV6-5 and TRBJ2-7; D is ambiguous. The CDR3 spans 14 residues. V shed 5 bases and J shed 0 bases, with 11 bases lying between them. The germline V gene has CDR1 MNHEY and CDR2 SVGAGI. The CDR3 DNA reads TGTGCCAGCAGTGCCACAAAGAGCTCCTACGAGCAGTACTTC. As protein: CASSATKSSYEQYF.

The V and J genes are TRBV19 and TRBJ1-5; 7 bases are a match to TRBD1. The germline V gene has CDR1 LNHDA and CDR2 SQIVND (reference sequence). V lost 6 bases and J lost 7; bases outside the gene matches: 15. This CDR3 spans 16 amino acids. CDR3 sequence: CASSQLPGQRSQPQHF. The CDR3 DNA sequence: TGTGCCAGTAGCCAACTTCCGGGACAGAGGTCCCAGCCCCAGCATTTT.

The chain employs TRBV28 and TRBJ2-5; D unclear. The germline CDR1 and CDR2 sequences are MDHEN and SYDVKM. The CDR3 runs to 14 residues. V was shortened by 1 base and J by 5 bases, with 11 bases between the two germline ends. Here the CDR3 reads CASSLFSVRETQYF. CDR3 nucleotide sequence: TGTGCCAGCAGTTTATTCTCCGTGCGGGAGACCCAGTACTTC.

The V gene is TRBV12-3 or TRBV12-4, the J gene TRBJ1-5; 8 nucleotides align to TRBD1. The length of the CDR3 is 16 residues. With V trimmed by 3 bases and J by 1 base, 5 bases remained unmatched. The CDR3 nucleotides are TGTGCCAGCAGTTTTAGGACAGGGCCAAGCAATCAGCCCCAGCATTTT. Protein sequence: CASSFRTGPSNQPQHF.

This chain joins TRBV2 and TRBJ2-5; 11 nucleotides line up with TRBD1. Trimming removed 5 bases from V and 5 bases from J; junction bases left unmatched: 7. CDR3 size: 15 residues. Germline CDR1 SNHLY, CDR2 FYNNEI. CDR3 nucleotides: TGTGCCAGCAGTCTTTGGACAGGGGGCGGGGAGACCCAGTACTTC. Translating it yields CASSLWTGGGETQYF.

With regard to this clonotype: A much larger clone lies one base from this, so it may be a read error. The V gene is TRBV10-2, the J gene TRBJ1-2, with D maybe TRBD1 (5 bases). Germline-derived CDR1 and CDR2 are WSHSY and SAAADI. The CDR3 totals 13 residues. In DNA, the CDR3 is TGCGCCAGCAGTGAATCCGGGGCGCAAGGCTGCACCTTC. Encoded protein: CASSESGAQGCTF.

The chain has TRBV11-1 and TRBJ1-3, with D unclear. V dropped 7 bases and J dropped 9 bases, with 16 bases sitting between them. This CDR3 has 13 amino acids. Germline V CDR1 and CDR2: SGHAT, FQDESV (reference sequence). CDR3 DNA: TGTGCCAGCAAGGTCACCGCGGGGAGCACCATATATTTT. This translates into CASKVTAGSTIYF.

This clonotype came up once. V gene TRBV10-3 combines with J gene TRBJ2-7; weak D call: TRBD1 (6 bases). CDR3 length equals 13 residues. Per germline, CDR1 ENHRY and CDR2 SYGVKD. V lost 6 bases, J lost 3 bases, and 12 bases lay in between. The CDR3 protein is CAIRDSLNYEQYF. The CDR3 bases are TGTGCCATCAGGGACAGTTTGAACTACGAGCAGTACTTC.

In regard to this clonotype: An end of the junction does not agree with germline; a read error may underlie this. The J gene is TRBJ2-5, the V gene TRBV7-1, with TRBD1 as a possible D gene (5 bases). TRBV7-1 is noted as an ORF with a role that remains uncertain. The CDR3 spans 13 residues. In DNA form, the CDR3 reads TGTGCCAGCAGATCAGGGTACCAAGAGACCCAGTACTTC. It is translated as CASRSGYQETQYF.

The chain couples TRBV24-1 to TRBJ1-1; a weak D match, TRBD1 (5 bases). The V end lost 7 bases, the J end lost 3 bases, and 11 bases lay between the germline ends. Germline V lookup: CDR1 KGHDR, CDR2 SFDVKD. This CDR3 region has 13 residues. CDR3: CATSMGEDTEAFF. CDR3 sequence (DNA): TGTGCCACCAGCATGGGGGAGGACACTGAAGCTTTCTTT.

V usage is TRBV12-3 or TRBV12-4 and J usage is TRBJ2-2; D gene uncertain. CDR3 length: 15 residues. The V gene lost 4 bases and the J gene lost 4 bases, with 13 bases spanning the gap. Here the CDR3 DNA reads TGTGCCAGCAGTTCTAGTCGGTGGGGCACCGGGGAGCTGTTTTTT. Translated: CASSSSRWGTGELFF.

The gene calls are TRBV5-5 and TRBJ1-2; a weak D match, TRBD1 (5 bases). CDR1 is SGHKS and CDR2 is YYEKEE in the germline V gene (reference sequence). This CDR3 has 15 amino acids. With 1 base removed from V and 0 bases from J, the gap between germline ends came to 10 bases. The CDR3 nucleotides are TGTGCCAGCAGCTTGTTCGGGGGACCTAACTATGGCTACACCTTC. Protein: CASSLFGGPNYGYTF.

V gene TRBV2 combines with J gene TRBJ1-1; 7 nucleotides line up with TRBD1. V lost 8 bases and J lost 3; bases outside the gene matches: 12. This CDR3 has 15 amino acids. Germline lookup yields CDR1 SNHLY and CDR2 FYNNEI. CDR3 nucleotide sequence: TGTGCCAGCTCACCAATTAGGGGGCTTGACACTGAAGCTTTCTTT. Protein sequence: CASSPIRGLDTEAFF. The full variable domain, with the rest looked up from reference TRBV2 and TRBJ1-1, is EPEVTQTPSHQVTQMGQEVILRCVPISNHLYFYWYRQILGQKVEFLVSFYNNEISEKSEIFDDQFSVERPDGSNFTLKIRSTKLEDSAMYFCASSPIRGLDTEAFFGQGTRLTVV.

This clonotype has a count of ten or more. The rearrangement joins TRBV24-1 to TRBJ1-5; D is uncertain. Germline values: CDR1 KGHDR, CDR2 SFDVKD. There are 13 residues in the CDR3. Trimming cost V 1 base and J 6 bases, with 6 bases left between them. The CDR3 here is CATSDFGSQPQHF. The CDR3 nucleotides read TGTGCCACCAGTGATTTTGGCAGTCAGCCCCAGCATTTT.

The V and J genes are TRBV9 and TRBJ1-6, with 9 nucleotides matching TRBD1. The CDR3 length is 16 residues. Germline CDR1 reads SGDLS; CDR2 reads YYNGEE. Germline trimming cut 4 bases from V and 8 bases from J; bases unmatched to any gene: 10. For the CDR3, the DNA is TGTGCCAGCAGCCTCGGGGGGACAGGGATCGATTCACCCCTCCACTTT. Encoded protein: CASSLGGTGIDSPLHF.

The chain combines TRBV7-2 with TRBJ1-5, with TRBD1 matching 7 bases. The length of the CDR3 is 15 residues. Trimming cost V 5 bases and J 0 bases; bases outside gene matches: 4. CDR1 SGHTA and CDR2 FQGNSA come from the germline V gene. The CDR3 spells CASSTTGYSNQPQHF. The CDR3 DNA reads TGTGCCAGCAGCACGACAGGGTATAGCAATCAGCCCCAGCATTTT.

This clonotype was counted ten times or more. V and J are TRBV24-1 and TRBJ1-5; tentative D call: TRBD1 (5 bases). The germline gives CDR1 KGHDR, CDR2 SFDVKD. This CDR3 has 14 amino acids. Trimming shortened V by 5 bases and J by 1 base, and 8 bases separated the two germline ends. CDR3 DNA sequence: TGTGCCACCAGTGCACAGGTCAGCAATCAGCCCCAGCATTTT. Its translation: CATSAQVSNQPQHF.

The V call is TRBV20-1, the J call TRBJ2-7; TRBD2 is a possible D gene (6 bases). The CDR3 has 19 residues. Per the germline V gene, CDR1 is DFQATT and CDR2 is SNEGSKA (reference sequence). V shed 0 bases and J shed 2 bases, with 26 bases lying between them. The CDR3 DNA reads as TGCAGTGCTAGAGATTCGGAGGGCCATTCCGGAGTTAACCCCTACGAGCAGTACTTC. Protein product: CSARDSEGHSGVNPYEQYF.

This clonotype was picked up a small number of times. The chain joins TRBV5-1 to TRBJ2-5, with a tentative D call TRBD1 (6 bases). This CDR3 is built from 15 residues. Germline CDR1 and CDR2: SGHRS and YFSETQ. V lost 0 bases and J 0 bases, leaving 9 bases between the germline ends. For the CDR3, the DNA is TGCGCCAGCAGCTTGGCCGGACAGAACCAAGAGACCCAGTACTTC. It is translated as CASSLAGQNQETQYF.

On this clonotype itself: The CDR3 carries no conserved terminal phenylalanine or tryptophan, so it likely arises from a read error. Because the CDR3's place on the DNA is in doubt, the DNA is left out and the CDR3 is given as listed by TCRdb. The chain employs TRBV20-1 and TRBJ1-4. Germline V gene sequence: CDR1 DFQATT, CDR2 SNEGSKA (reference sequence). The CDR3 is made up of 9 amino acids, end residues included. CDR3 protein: CSASRGGYD.

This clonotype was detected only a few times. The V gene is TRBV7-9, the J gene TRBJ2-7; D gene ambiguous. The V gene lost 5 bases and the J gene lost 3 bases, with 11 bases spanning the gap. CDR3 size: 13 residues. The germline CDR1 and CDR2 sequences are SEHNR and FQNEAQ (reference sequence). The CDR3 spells CASSLILGYEQYF. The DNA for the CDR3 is TGTGCCAGCAGCCTGATTCTCGGCTACGAGCAGTACTTC.

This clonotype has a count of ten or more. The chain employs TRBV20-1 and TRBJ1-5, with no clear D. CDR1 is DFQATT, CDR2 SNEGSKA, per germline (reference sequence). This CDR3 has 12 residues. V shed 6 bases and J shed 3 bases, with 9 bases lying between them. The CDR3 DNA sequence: TGCAGTGCAGGGTGGATCAATCAGCCCCAGCATTTT. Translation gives CSAGWINQPQHF.